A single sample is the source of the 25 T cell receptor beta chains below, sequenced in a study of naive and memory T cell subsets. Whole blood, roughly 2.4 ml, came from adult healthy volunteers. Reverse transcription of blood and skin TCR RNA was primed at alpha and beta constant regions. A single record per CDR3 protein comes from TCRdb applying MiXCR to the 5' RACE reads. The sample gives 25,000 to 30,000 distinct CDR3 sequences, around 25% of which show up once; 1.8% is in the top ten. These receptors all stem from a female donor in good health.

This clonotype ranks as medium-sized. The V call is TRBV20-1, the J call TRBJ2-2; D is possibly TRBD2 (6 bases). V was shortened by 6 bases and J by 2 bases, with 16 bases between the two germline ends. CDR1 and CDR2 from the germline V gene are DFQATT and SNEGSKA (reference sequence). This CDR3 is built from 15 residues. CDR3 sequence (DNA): TGCAGTGCCCTCGGGGCGGGGAGAAACACCGGGGAGCTGTTTTTT. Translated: CSALGAGRNTGELFF.

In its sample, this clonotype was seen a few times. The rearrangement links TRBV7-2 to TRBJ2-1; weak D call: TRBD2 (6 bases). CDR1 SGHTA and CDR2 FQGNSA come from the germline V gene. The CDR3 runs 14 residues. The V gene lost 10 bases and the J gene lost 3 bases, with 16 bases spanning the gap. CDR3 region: CATYLAPDYNEQFF. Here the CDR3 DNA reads TGTGCCACCTACCTAGCGCCTGACTACAATGAGCAGTTCTTC.

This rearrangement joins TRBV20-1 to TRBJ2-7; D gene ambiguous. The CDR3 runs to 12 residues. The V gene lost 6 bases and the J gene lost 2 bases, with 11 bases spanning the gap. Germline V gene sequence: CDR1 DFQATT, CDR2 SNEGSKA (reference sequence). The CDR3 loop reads CSAKYSTYEQYF. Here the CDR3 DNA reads TGCAGTGCAAAATACTCAACCTACGAGCAGTACTTC.

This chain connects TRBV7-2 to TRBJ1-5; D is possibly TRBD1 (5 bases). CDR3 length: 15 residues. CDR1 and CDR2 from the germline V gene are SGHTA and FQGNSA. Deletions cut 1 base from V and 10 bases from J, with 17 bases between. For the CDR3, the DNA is TGTGCCAGCAGCTTAGTGTCGGGGGAGATCGAACCCCAGCATTTT. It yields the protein CASSLVSGEIEPQHF. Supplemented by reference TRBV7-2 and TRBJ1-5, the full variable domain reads GAGVSQSPSNKVTEKGKDVELRCDPISGHTALYWYRQSLGQGLEFLIYFQGNSAPDKSGLPSDRFSAERTGGSVSTLTIQRTQQEDSAVYLCASSLVSGEIEPQHFGDGTRLSIL.

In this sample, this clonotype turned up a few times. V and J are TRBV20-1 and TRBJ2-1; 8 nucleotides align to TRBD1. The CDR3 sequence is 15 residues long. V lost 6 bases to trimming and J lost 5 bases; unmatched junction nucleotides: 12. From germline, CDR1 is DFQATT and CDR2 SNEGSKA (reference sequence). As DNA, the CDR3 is TGCAGTGCCCACGCCCGGGACAGGCAAAACAATGAGCAGTTCTTC. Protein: CSAHARDRQNNEQFF.

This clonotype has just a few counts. The CDR3 spells CSAHWIQETQYF. The CDR3 region has the DNA TGCAGTGCCCATTGGATACAAGAGACCCAGTACTTC. The chain is built from TRBV20-1 and TRBJ2-5, with D uncertain. The CDR3 has 12 residues. CDR1 is DFQATT, CDR2 SNEGSKA, per germline (reference sequence). The V gene lost 6 bases and the J gene lost 2 bases, with 10 bases spanning the gap.

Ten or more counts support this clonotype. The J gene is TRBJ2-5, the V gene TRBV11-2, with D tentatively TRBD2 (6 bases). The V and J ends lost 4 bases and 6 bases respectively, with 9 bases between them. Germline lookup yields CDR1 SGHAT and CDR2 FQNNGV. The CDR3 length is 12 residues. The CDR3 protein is CASSSGLKTQYF. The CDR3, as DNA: TGTGCCAGCAGCTCCGGACTAAAGACCCAGTACTTC.

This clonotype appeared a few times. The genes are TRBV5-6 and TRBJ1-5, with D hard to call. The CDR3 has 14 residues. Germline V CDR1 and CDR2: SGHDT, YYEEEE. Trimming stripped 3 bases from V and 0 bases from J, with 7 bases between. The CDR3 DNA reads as TGTGCCAGCAGCTACAGCGATAGCAATCAGCCCCAGCATTTT. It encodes CASSYSDSNQPQHF.

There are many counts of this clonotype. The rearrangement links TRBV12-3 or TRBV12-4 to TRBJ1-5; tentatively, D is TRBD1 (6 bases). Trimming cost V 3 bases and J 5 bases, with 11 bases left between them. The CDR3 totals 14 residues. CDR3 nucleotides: TGTGCCAGCAGTTTCGGGGGGCCTGATCAGCCCCAGCATTTT. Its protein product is CASSFGGPDQPQHF.

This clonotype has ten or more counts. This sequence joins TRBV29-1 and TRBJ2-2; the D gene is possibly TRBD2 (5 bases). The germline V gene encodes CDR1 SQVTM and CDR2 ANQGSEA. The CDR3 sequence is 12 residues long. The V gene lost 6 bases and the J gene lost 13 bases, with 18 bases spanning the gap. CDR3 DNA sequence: TGCAGCGTCCCCCTAGCCTCAGGTCGGCTGTTTTTT. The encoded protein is CSVPLASGRLFF.

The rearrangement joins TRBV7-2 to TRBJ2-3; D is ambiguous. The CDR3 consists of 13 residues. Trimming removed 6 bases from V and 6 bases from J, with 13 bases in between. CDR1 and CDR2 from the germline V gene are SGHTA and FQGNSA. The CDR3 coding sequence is TGTGCCAGCAGGTCATGGGGTGGGGATACGCAGTATTTT. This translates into CASRSWGGDTQYF. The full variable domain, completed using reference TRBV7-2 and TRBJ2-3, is GAGVSQSPSNKVTEKGKDVELRCDPISGHTALYWYRQSLGQGLEFLIYFQGNSAPDKSGLPSDRFSAERTGGSVSTLTIQRTQQEDSAVYLCASRSWGGDTQYFGPGTRLTVL.

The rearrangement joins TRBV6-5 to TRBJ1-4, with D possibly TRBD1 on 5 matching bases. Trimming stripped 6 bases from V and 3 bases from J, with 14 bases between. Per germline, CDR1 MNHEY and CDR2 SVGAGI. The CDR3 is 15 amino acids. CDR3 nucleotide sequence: TGTGCCAGCAGCAGCAGGGTGTCAGCTAATGAAAAACTGTTTTTT. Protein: CASSSRVSANEKLFF.

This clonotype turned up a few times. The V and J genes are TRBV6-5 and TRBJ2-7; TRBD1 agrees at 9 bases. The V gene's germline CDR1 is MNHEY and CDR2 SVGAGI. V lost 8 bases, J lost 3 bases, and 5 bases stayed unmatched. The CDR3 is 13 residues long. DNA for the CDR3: TGTGCCAGCCCGACAGGGGGTTGCTACGAGCAGTACTTC. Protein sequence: CASPTGGCYEQYF.

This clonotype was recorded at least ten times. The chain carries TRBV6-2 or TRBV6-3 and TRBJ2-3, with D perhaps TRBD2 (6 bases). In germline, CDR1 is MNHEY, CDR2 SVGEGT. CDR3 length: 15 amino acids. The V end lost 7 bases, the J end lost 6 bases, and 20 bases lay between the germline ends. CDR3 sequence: CASMRLRGGMDTQYF. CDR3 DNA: TGTGCCAGCATGCGTTTACGGGGAGGAATGGATACGCAGTATTTT.

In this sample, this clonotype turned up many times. CDR3: CASSLRSSEEYF. CDR3 in DNA: TGTGCCAGCAGCTTGAGATCCTCTGAGGAGTACTTC. The rearrangement uses TRBV5-5 and TRBJ2-7; D unresolved. CDR3 length: 12 residues. Per germline, CDR1 SGHKS and CDR2 YYEKEE (reference sequence). The V and J ends lost 1 base and 11 bases respectively, with 13 bases between them.

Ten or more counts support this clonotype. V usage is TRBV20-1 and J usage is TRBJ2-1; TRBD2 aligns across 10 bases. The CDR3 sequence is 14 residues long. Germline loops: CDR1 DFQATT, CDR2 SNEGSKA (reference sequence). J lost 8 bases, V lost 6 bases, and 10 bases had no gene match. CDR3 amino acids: CSAQSGGVYDEQFF. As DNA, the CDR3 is TGCAGTGCCCAAAGCGGGGGGGTATACGATGAGCAGTTCTTC.

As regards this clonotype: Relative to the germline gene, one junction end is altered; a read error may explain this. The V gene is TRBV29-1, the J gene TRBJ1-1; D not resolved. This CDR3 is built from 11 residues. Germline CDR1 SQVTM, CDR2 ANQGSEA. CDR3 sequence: CSVEENTEAFF. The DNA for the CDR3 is TGCAGCGTGGAAGAGAACACTGAAGCTTTCTTT. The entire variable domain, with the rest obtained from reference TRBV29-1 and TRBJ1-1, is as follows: SAVISQKPSRDICQRGTSLTIQCQVDSQVTMMFWYRQQPGQSLTLIATANQGSEATYESGFVIDKFPISRPNLTFSTLTVSNMSPEDSSIYLCSVEENTEAFFGQGTRLTVV.

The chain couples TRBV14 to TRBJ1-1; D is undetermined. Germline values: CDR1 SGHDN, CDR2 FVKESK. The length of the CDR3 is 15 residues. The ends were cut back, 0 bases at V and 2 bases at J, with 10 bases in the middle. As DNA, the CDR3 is TGTGCCAGCAGCCAAGATCGGGAAGGAAACACTGAAGCTTTCTTT. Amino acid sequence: CASSQDREGNTEAFF.

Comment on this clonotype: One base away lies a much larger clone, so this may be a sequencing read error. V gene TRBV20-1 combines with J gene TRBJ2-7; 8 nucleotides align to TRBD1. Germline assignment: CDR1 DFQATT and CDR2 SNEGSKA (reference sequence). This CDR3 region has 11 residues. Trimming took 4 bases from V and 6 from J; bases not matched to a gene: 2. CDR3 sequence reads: CSATTGGEQYF. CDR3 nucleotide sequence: TGCAGTGCTACCACAGGGGGCGAGCAGTACTTC.

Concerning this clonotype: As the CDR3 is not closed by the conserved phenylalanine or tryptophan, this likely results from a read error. For the CDR3, the DNA is TGCAGTGCTAGGGTCGGGGGGGCTGGAAACACCATATATTAT. It translates to CSARVGGAGNTIYY. The chain couples TRBV20-1 to TRBJ1-3; TRBD1 might be the D (5 bases). Germline V gene sequence: CDR1 DFQATT, CDR2 SNEGSKA (reference sequence). V was trimmed by 3 bases and J by 2 bases, leaving 11 bases between them. This CDR3 is built from 14 residues.

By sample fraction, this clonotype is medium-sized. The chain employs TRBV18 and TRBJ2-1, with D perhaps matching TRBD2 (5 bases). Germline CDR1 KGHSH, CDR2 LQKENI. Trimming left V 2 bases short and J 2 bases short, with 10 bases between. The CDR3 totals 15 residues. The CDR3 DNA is TGTGCCAGCTCACCAGCGAGCGGTACCTACAATGAGCAGTTCTTC. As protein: CASSPASGTYNEQFF.

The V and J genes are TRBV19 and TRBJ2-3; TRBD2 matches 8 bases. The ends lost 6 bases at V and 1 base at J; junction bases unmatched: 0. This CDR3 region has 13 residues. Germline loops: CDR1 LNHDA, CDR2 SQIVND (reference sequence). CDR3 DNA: TGTGCCAGTAGGACTAGCGGCACAGATACGCAGTATTTT. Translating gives CASRTSGTDTQYF.

Written as DNA, the CDR3 is TGTGCCAGCACCGCAGGACGGGTGAACACTGAAGCTTTCTTT. Translated, it gives CASTAGRVNTEAFF. The rearrangement joins TRBV6-5 to TRBJ1-1, with D unclear. The CDR3 length is 14 residues. Looked up from germline, CDR1 is MNHEY and CDR2 is SVGAGI. Trimming stripped 7 bases from V and 0 bases from J, with 12 bases between.

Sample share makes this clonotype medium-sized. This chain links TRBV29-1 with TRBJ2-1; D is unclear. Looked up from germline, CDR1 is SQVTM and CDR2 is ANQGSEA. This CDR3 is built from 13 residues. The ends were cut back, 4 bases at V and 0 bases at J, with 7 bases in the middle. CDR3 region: CSVAVSSYNEQFF. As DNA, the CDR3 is TGCAGCGTTGCTGTGAGCTCCTACAATGAGCAGTTCTTC.

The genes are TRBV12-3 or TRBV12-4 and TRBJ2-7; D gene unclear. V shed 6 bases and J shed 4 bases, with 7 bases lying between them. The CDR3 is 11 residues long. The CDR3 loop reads CASSHGYEQYF. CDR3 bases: TGTGCCAGCAGCCACGGATACGAGCAGTACTTC.